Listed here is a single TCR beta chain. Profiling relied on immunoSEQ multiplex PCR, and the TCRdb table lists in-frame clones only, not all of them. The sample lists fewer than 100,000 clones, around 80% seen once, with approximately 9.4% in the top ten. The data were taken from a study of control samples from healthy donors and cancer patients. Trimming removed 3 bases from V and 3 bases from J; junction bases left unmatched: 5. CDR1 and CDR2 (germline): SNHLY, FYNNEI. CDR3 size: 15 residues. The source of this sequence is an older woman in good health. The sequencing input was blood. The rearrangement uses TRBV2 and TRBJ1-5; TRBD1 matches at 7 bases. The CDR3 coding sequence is TGTGCCAGCAGTGATAAACAGGGGACCAATCAGCCCCAGCATTTT. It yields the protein CASSDKQGTNQPQHF.